A single TCR beta chain is shown here with its context. The repertoire was sequenced with immunoSEQ multiplex PCR; TCRdb's copy has only in-frame clones and lacks some. The sample lists a few hundred thousand clones; around 89% were seen once. This sample was taken from a study of blood T cell repertoires in COVID-19. Background on the study: Some COVID-19 samples were acute and others convalescent; all came from the United States, Italy and Spain.

The V and J ends lost 4 bases and 3 bases respectively, with 24 bases between them. The germline V gene has CDR1 MDHEN and CDR2 SYDVKM. This CDR3 contains 18 residues. The sequencing input was peripheral blood. The rearrangement joins TRBV28 to TRBJ1-1, with TRBD1 as a possible D gene (6 bases). The receptor comes from a man aged 25-45 years with acute or convalescent COVID-19. CDR3 amino acids: CASSSLQGWGPTDTEAFF. For the CDR3, the DNA is TGTGCCAGCAGTTCCCTACAGGGCTGGGGGCCGACGGACACTGAAGCTTTCTTT.